This T cell receptor beta chain was captured in a study of Graves' ophthalmopathy and Graves' hyperthyroidism (dated by TCRdb to 2017 to 2018). At the level of the whole study: Peripheral blood was collected at initial diagnosis, prior to any treatment. The study used TCR beta repertoire signatures to distinguish Graves' ophthalmopathy from Graves' hyperthyroidism and to predict progression to ophthalmopathy. In total, approximately 130 blood samples were TCR-sequenced: roughly 45 ophthalmopathy, about 75 hyperthyroidism and some 17 hyperthyroidism-to-ophthalmopathy patients. To explore V-J signatures that distinguish ophthalmopathy from hyperthyroidism, a discovery set of about a hundred patients was enrolled, made up of 40 to 45 with ophthalmopathy and 55 to 65 with stable hyperthyroidism. For independent validation, a separate cohort was made up of 18 hyperthyroidism patients plus 17 patients who later progressed from hyperthyroidism to ophthalmopathy. In roughly 6 hyperthyroidism patients, T-cell repertoires of thyroid tissue and blood were compared. Following sample collection, hyperthyroidism patients were given methimazole at a starting dose of 30 mg daily, and ophthalmopathy patients were given high-dose intravenous methylprednisolone. Points the paper makes about the study in general: Most expanded thyroid clonotypes with a frequency above 0.001 also appeared in blood, which suggests that blood repertoires may reflect the immune response in the thyroid. Sample size was not statistically predetermined, and group allocation was not concealed from the investigators. The 13-signature model separated ophthalmopathy from stable hyperthyroidism with roughly 89% sensitivity and about 81% specificity in cross-validation, and 80%/75% in the test set. In validation, the model predicted ophthalmopathy progression with more than 70% sensitivity and roughly 72% specificity; approximately 12 predicted patients were CT-confirmed with GO in a median of approximately 6.5 months.

With regard to this clonotype: Its cognate antigen has yet to be identified. No base qualities exist here, and no much larger clone lies one base off it.

For repertoire sequencing, the TCR beta CDR3 regions were amplified from RNA transcripts. HTBI primers and the Qiagen OneStep RT-PCR kit were used in a first-round RT-PCR, which was followed by a second-round multiplex PCR, size selection and purification. The libraries underwent paired-end sequencing with 100 bp reads on an Illumina HiSeq2000. The published analysis was carried out like this. SOAPnuke was used to process the reads, throwing out any read that had adapters, had uncalled bases, had a mean Phred below 15, or lacked an exact constant-primer or identifier match. COPE v1.2.5 was used to merge the high-quality paired reads. Unique nucleotide sequences were defined as clonotypes and aligned to IMGT TRB V, D and J references using MiTCR v1.1. Analysis was restricted to V-J combinations with a frequency above 0.0001, which covered 98% to 99.2% of repertoires. For each V-J combination, a TCR clonal expansion and chaos score was defined as the ratio of F50 clonal expansion to chaos observed in the TCRdist matrix. Features were reduced by Welch's t-statistics and random forest to over 10 V-J combinations, which fed a naive Bayes classifier. The Morisita-Horn index was used to measure how similar the thyroid and blood repertoires were. In-frame beta chains were kept once TCRdb had trimmed the public reads at Q25 with fastp and called clones with MiXCR. Identical CDR3 protein sequences are pooled into one entry, listed with their most common genes and DNA. For this entry, the V and J calls and clone size follow TCRdb and not the study's own pipeline. Present in this sample are roughly 700,000 distinct CDR3 sequences, roughly two fifths of which were seen just once. The top ten clonotypes cover 40% to 55% of the sample.

V is cut by 3 bases and J by 1 base, and the space between the germline ends is 7 bases. The CDR3, cysteine through phenylalanine, is 13 amino acids long. The only DNA kept is the CDR3, 39 bases in frame from the first base. The germline V gene (reference sequence) specifies LNHNV as CDR1 and YYDKDF as CDR2. The ophthalmopathy patients had moderately to severely active disease, with a Clinical Activity Score of 3 or higher, a NOSPECS grade of 4 or higher, and a disease duration of less than 3 months. Anyone with other autoimmune diseases, uncontrolled infections, pregnancy or lactation was excluded from the study. Clinical symptoms, serum thyroxine, TRAb, thyroid ultrasound and orbital computed tomography were used for diagnosis. Ficoll-Paque density gradient centrifugation was used to isolate PBMCs from approximately 11 ml of fresh peripheral blood. Trizol reagent was used to extract the total RNA, and its quality was then checked on an Agilent 2100 Bioanalyzer.

The chain is assembled from TRBV15 and TRBJ2-7, with no D gene named confidently. The source material was peripheral blood. This clonotype originated in an adult man with Graves' ophthalmopathy. The CDR3 loop reads CATSSYLSYEQYF. The DNA sequence is TGTGCCACCAGCAGTTACTTATCCTACGAGCAGTACTTC.